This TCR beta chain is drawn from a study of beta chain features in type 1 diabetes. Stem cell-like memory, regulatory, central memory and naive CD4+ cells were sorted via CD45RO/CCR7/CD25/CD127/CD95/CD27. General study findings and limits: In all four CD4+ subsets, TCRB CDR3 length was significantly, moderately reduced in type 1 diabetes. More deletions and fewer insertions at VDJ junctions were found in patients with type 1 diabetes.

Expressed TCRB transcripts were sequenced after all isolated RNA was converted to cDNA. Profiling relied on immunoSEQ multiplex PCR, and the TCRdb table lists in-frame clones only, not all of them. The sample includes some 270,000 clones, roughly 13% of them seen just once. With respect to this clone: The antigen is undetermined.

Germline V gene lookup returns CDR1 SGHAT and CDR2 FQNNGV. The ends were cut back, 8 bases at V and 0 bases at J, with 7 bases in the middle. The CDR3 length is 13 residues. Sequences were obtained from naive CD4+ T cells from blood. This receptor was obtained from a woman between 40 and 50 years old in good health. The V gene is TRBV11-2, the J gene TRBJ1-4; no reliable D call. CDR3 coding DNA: TGTGCCAGCGGAGTCGCAACTAATGAAAAACTGTTTTTT. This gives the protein CASGVATNEKLFF.